This TCR beta chain originates from a study of T cell clonality in common variable immunodeficiency. General study results and limits: What drives increased CVID clonality needs T cell subpopulation sequencing. Common variable immunodeficiency TCR beta sequences reportedly had fewer deletions and N-nucleotide insertions.

CVID meant reduced serum IgG, IgA and/or IgM plus specific antibody deficiency. Most patients and controls had Caucasian heritage. Blood came from CVID subjects not ill and not taking immunomodulatory or immunosuppressive medication. TCRdb's table, derived via immunoSEQ multiplex PCR, lists solely in-frame clones and lacks some. The sample has some 25,000 clones, none seen only once. The CDR3 is made up of 14 amino acids. CDR1 is SGHRS, CDR2 YFSETQ, per germline. V was trimmed by 0 bases and J by 5 bases, leaving 10 bases between them. As regards this clone: Its specificity is not known. The read finishes 3 residues shy of the CDR3 end, and the germline J gene is used to complete it.

This TCR derives from a human donor with common variable immunodeficiency. What was sequenced was peripheral blood mononuclear cells. This chain uses TRBV5-1 with TRBJ2-3, with D perhaps TRBD1 (6 bases). CDR3 sequence reads: CASSLDWGRDTQYF. The DNA read from the CDR3 is TGCGCCAGCAGCTTGGATTGGGGGCGAGATACG.